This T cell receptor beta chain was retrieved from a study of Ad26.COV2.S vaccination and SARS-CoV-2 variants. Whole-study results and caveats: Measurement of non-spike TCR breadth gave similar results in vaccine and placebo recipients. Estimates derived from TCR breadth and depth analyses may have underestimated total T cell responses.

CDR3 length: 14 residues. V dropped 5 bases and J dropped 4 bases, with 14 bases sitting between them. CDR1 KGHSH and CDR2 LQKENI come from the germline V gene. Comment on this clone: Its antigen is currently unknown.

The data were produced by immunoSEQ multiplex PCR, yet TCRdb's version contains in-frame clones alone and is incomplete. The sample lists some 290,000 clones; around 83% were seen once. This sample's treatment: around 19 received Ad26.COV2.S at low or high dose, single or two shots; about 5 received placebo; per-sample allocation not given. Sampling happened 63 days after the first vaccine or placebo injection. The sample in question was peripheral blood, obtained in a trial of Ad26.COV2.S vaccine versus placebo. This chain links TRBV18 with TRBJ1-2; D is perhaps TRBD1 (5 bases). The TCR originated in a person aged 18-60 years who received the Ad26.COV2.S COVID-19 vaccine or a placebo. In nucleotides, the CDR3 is TGTGCCAGCTCATCGGGGACGGCCTCCTATGGCTACACCTTC. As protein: CASSSGTASYGYTF.